The clone carrying this TCR beta chain was seen at least ten times. In TCRdb, the 5' RACE reads were re-called with MiXCR into one record per CDR3 protein. The sample yields roughly 28,000 distinct CDR3 sequences, about 5.1% seen once. This entry belongs to a study of early T cells in non-severe SARS-CoV-2 infection. In germline, CDR1 is SGHTA, CDR2 FQGTGA. Trimming removed 5 bases from V and 9 bases from J, with 11 bases in between. The CDR3 consists of 13 residues. The receptor's source is an adult who was a healthcare worker with PCR-confirmed SARS-CoV-2 infection or an uninfected control (not recorded which). The sample was whole blood. The rearrangement links TRBV7-3 to TRBJ1-6; D is unclear. The CDR3 coding sequence is TGTGCCAGCAGCGCTACAACGGGTTCACCCCTCCACTTT. Translating gives CASSATTGSPLHF.